These 25 T cell receptor beta chains came from one sample sequenced in a study of T-cell memory formation after mild COVID-19. One entry per CDR3 protein results from TCRdb running MiXCR on the 5' RACE reads. The data show roughly 160,000 distinct CDR3 sequences, with 11% seen just once and about 3.8% held by the top ten. The sample comprised PBMCs or a T cell subset sorted from them (not recorded which). All receptors come from a man between 18 and 35 years old who had mild COVID-19 (a few samples of this study predate the infection). Cell type and time point are not known.

In its sample, this clonotype was seen a few times. The CDR3 bases are TGTGCCAGCAGCCCAAACCTCGGGCTAGCGGGGGATGAGCAGTTCTTC. Translation: CASSPNLGLAGDEQFF. V gene TRBV7-7 combines with J gene TRBJ2-1, with 10 bases aligning to TRBD2. The germline gives CDR1 SSHAT, CDR2 FNYEAQ (reference sequence). The CDR3 consists of 16 residues. V lost 5 bases, J lost 8 bases, and 12 bases stayed unmatched.

This clonotype showed up just a few times. The chain links TRBV14 to TRBJ1-1; a possible D gene is TRBD1 (6 bases). The CDR3 totals 15 residues. V gave up 1 base and J gave up 3 bases, with 12 bases separating them. Germline V lookup: CDR1 SGHDN, CDR2 FVKESK. Here the CDR3 reads CASSQVNKGDTEAFF. The DNA for the CDR3 is TGTGCCAGCAGCCAAGTAAACAAGGGGGACACTGAAGCTTTCTTT.

This clonotype was detected only a few times. The V and J genes are TRBV7-2 and TRBJ1-1, with D maybe TRBD1 (5 bases). Trimming shortened V by 3 bases and J by 6 bases, and 11 bases separated the two germline ends. This CDR3 region has 13 residues. Per the germline V gene, CDR1 is SGHTA and CDR2 is FQGNSA. The CDR3 here is CASSLATGSEAFF. The CDR3 bases are TGTGCCAGCAGCTTGGCTACAGGTTCTGAAGCTTTCTTT.

Only a few counts were recorded for this clonotype. The chain uses TRBV7-2 and TRBJ1-4, with D perhaps matching TRBD1 (6 bases). CDR1 and CDR2 (germline): SGHTA, FQGNSA. The CDR3 consists of 15 residues. Trimming took 4 bases from V and 5 from J, leaving 14 bases between them. This chain's CDR3 is CASSSGGLSNEKLFF. The CDR3 DNA sequence: TGTGCCAGCAGCTCCGGGGGCCTTTCAAATGAAAAACTGTTTTTT. Full variable domain (rest looked up from reference TRBV7-2 and TRBJ1-4): GAGVSQSPSNKVTEKGKDVELRCDPISGHTALYWYRQSLGQGLEFLIYFQGNSAPDKSGLPSDRFSAERTGGSVSTLTIQRTQQEDSAVYLCASSSGGLSNEKLFFGSGTQLSVL.

The chain joins TRBV4-1 to TRBJ2-1, with TRBD2 matching 13 bases. Germline V lookup: CDR1 MGHRA, CDR2 YSYEKL. The length of the CDR3 is 16 residues. V dropped 6 bases and J dropped 5; count of bases not matched to a gene: 7. DNA for the CDR3: TGCGCCAGCAGACTACCCGGGACTAGCGGGAACAATGAGCAGTTCTTC. Translated, it gives CASRLPGTSGNNEQFF.

This clonotype has a handful of counts. V and J are TRBV12-3 or TRBV12-4 and TRBJ2-3, with D tentatively TRBD2 (6 bases). Trimming cost V 6 bases and J 0 bases, with 13 bases left between them. There are 15 residues in the CDR3. Here the CDR3 reads CASRTRGASTDTQYF. CDR3 coding DNA: TGTGCCAGCAGGACGCGGGGAGCTAGCACAGATACGCAGTATTTT.

This clonotype was observed at least ten times. The CDR3 DNA reads TGCAGCGTTGGTGTTATAGGGTCCACAGATACGCAGTATTTT. It encodes CSVGVIGSTDTQYF. The chain carries TRBV29-1 and TRBJ2-3; D remains ambiguous. V dropped 4 bases and J dropped 2 bases, with 13 bases sitting between them. This CDR3 contains 14 residues. CDR1 and CDR2 from the germline V gene are SQVTM and ANQGSEA.

In its sample, this clonotype was seen many times. The chain combines TRBV6-5 with TRBJ1-5; D not certain. The germline V gene has CDR1 MNHEY and CDR2 SVGAGI. V lost 0 bases to trimming and J lost 6 bases, with 12 bases between them. There are 15 residues in the CDR3. CDR3: CASSYSGDRSQPQHF. The CDR3 DNA follows: TGTGCCAGCAGTTACTCGGGTGATAGATCTCAGCCCCAGCATTTT.

This clonotype was observed a few times. V and J are TRBV4-1 and TRBJ1-6, with 7 bases lining up with TRBD1. From germline, CDR1 is MGHRA and CDR2 YSYEKL. V lost 1 base, J lost 7 bases, and 4 bases stayed unmatched. CDR3 length: 15 amino acids. The CDR3 here is CASSQADRSNSPLHF. CDR3 coding DNA: TGCGCCAGCAGCCAAGCGGACAGGTCGAATTCACCCCTCCACTTT.

This clonotype was observed a handful of times. V is TRBV7-2 and J is TRBJ1-3; 7 bases fit TRBD1. CDR3 length: 13 amino acids. Germline V CDR1 and CDR2: SGHTA, FQGNSA. J was trimmed by 8 bases and V by 6 bases; bases with no gene match: 7. The CDR3 DNA is TGTGCCAGCAGGACACAGGGGTGGGACACCATATATTTT. Its protein is CASRTQGWDTIYF.

This clonotype showed up just a few times. V usage is TRBV6-2 or TRBV6-3 and J usage is TRBJ1-1; a possible D gene is TRBD1 (5 bases). The CDR3 is 14 amino acids. V lost 2 bases and J 7 bases, leaving 14 bases between the germline ends. Germline CDR1 and CDR2: MNHEY and SVGEGT. The CDR3 here is CASSYGMGRGEAFF. The CDR3 DNA reads as TGTGCCAGCAGTTACGGAATGGGACGGGGTGAAGCTTTCTTT.

With regard to this clonotype: An end of the junction does not agree with germline; a read error may underlie this. V usage is TRBV10-1 and J usage is TRBJ2-5; D may correspond to TRBD1 or TRBD2 (5 bases each). The CDR3 length is 15 residues. The V gene's germline CDR1 is WNHNN and CDR2 SYGVQD (reference sequence). CDR3 amino acids: CASSGDRIREETRYF. CDR3 DNA: TGCGCCAGCAGTGGGGACCGAATCCGGGAAGAGACCCGGTACTTC.

The J gene is TRBJ2-5, the V gene TRBV10-3, with D perhaps matching TRBD1 (6 bases). The CDR3 loop spans 13 amino acids. The germline V gene encodes CDR1 ENHRY and CDR2 SYGVKD. V lost 5 bases and J 3 bases, leaving 10 bases between the germline ends. The CDR3 reads CAISHREKETQYF. The DNA of the CDR3 is TGTGCCATCAGTCACAGGGAGAAAGAGACCCAGTACTTC.

The rearrangement joins TRBV4-2 to TRBJ1-2; D not resolved. Looked up from germline, CDR1 is LGHNA and CDR2 is YNFKEQ. The length of the CDR3 is 14 residues. Deletions cut 2 bases from V and 3 bases from J, with 10 bases between. The CDR3 bases are TGTGCCAGCAGCCAATTAGGCGTCGACTATGGCTACACCTTC. As protein: CASSQLGVDYGYTF.

This clonotype has a handful of counts. The chain carries TRBV30 and TRBJ1-4; D uncertain. There are 13 residues in the CDR3. Germline V gene lookup returns CDR1 GTSNPN and CDR2 SVGIG (reference sequence). V lost 5 bases and J 6 bases, leaving 13 bases between the germline ends. The CDR3 loop is CAWAGGFDEKLFF. The CDR3, as DNA: TGTGCCTGGGCAGGAGGGTTTGATGAAAAACTGTTTTTT.

This clonotype has just a few counts. The chain is built from TRBV5-1 and TRBJ2-2; no reliable D call. The V end was cut by 1 base, the J end by 8 bases, with 6 bases between. The CDR3 spans 12 residues. Germline lookup yields CDR1 SGHRS and CDR2 YFSETQ. For the CDR3, the DNA is TGCGCCAGCAGCTTGATGGGAGGGGAGCTGTTTTTT. This encodes CASSLMGGELFF.

This clonotype was recorded many times. The chain has TRBV5-1 and TRBJ1-4; TRBD1 aligns across 7 bases. Germline V lookup: CDR1 SGHRS, CDR2 YFSETQ. This CDR3 comprises 15 residues. J was trimmed by 8 bases and V by 2 bases; bases with no gene match: 9. The CDR3 protein is CASSLSARGGEKLFF. In DNA form, the CDR3 reads TGCGCCAGCAGCTTATCGGCCAGGGGGGGCGAAAAACTGTTTTTT.

In its sample, this clonotype was seen a few times. The chain links TRBV3-1 to TRBJ1-2; D ambiguous. Germline V gene sequence: CDR1 LGHDT, CDR2 YNNKEL (reference sequence). The ends were cut back, 1 base at V and 5 bases at J, with 11 bases in the middle. This CDR3 has 14 residues. CDR3 loop: CASSQASGGYGYTF. The DNA of the CDR3 is TGTGCCAGCAGCCAAGCGTCAGGCGGTTATGGCTACACCTTC.

Concerning this clonotype: Since no conserved phenylalanine or tryptophan closes the CDR3, a read error is the likely cause. The DNA is omitted, as the CDR3 cannot be located on it reliably, and the CDR3 follows TCRdb's listing. The chain recombines TRBV7-2 with TRBJ2-1; the table assigns TRBD2, which was not confirmed against the DNA. In germline, CDR1 is SGHTA, CDR2 FQGNSA. Both ends counted, the CDR3 spans 13 residues. The CDR3 here is CASSSGTSGLSSI.

This clonotype was recorded at least ten times. Here the CDR3 DNA reads TGCGCCAGCAGCTTGGATCCGGGGAGAACCTACGAGCAGTACTTC. Translated, it gives CASSLDPGRTYEQYF. V gene TRBV5-1 combines with J gene TRBJ2-7; a weak D match, TRBD2 (5 bases). This CDR3 has 15 residues. Germline V gives CDR1 SGHRS, CDR2 YFSETQ. Trimming pared 0 bases from V and 2 bases from J, leaving 12 bases between.

This clonotype was seen a handful of times. V and J are TRBV6-6 and TRBJ2-2; TRBD2 agrees at 8 bases. Germline V gene sequence: CDR1 MNHNY, CDR2 SVGAGI (reference sequence). The CDR3 sequence is 16 residues long. V was clipped by 3 bases and J by 6 bases; unmatched bases: 9. The CDR3 sequence: CASSYTGLAIPGELFF. The CDR3 region has the DNA TGTGCCAGCAGTTATACTGGACTAGCTATTCCCGGGGAGCTGTTTTTT.

This chain links TRBV4-1 with TRBJ2-7; 10 nucleotides agree with TRBD1. The trim removed 0 bases at V and 3 bases at J, leaving 14 bases unmatched. Germline CDR1 reads MGHRA; CDR2 reads YSYEKL. The CDR3 covers 19 residues. CDR3 region: CASSQDPNGDRGHIYEQYV. The CDR3 DNA sequence: TGCGCCAGCAGCCAAGACCCGAACGGGGACAGGGGTCATATCTACGAGCAGTACGTC.

CDR3 in amino acids: CASSFDRPYNSPLHF. CDR3 DNA sequence: TGTGCCAGCAGCTTTGACCGACCCTATAATTCACCCCTCCACTTT. V usage is TRBV7-2 and J usage is TRBJ1-6; D gene ambiguous. Trimming stripped 3 bases from V and 2 bases from J, with 8 bases between. The CDR3 totals 15 residues. Germline lookup yields CDR1 SGHTA and CDR2 FQGNSA.

This clonotype was seen a handful of times. CDR3 in amino acids: CASSHGNRRGSNEQFF. CDR3 bases: TGTGCCAGCAGCCACGGAAACCGGAGGGGCTCCAATGAGCAGTTCTTC. The chain recombines TRBV11-3 with TRBJ2-1; D perhaps matches TRBD2 (6 bases). This CDR3 is 16 amino acids long. Trimming pared 5 bases from V and 6 bases from J, leaving 20 bases between. The germline CDR1 and CDR2 sequences are SGHNT and YENEEA.

The sample holds many counts of this clonotype. CDR3 bases: TGTGCCAGCAGCCTCCGGGACGCGGAGAAATTCTTC. Translating it yields CASSLRDAEKFF. The chain couples TRBV5-5 to TRBJ2-1; D might be TRBD1 or TRBD2, each matching 5 bases. Trimming left V 4 bases short and J 16 bases short, with 18 bases between. CDR1 and CDR2 from the germline V gene are SGHKS and YYEKEE (reference sequence). This CDR3 region has 12 residues.